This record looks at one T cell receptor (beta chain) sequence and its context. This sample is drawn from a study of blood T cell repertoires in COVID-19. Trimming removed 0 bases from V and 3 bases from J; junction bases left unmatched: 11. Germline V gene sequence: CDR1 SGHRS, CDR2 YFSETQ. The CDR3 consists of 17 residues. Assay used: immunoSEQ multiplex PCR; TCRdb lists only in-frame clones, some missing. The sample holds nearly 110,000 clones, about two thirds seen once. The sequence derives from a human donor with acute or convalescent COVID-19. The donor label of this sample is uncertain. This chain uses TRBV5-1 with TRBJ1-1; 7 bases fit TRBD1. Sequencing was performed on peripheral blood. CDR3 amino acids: CASSLGQGGVLHTEAFF. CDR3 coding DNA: TGCGCCAGCAGCTTGGGACAGGGAGGCGTCCTCCACACTGAAGCTTTCTTT.